This TCR beta chain appears in the sequencing data of a study of molecular identifiers for immune sequencing clone quantification. Points from the study as a whole: It was shown that clones above 20 RNA copies held over 97% of effector molecules, but under 1% in naive cells.

The table lists this clonotype with many counts. Its matching antigen is unknown. In the sort, naive CD8 T cells were defined as CD8+CD4-CCR7+CD45RA+. TCRdb reanalysed the PCR reads using MiXCR and keeps one entry per CDR3 protein. The sample consists of over 600,000 distinct CDR3 sequences, about 20% of them appearing once. V gave up 6 bases and J gave up 8 bases, with 17 bases separating them. Germline assignment: CDR1 MNHEY and CDR2 SVGEGT. The CDR3 has 14 residues. The sample comprised naive CD8+ T cells from blood, with Jurkat cell RNA spiked in. This sample's subset: FACS-sorted CD8+CD4-CCR7+CD45RA+ naive T cells. The sequence came from a human donor in good health. Some libraries in this study had Jurkat cell RNA spiked in. V is TRBV6-2 or TRBV6-3 and J is TRBJ2-1; D possibly matches TRBD1 or TRBD2 (7 bases each). CDR3 DNA: TGTGCCAGCAGCTCACTAGCGACAGGGCATGAGCAGTTCTTC. Protein product: CASSSLATGHEQFF.